The TCR beta chain under discussion was sequenced for a study of radiotherapy plus CTLA-4 blockade in lung cancer (dated by TCRdb to the late 2010s). Notes on the research overall: Among enrolled patients, 18% had an objective response and roughly 33% reached disease control.

About this clone itself: Its antigen is currently not known. No much larger clone exists at a distance of one base, and base qualities are not known.

What the work shows at the level of the full study, not this receptor alone: Increased serum interferon-beta after radiation, together with early dynamic changes in blood T cell clones, were reported to be the strongest predictors of response. After treatment with radiotherapy and ipilimumab, TCR clones that originated in tumors expanded in peripheral blood.

The study tested focal radiation therapy combined with CTLA-4 blockade (ipilimumab) in patients with chemo-refractory metastatic non-small-cell lung cancer. Library preparation used the immunoSEQ multiplex PCR assay. Imported from immuneACCESS, the table was reduced by TCRdb to in-frame sequences with V and J called. These copies leave out some clones; in studies compared against another copy, an unresolved V gene accounts for under half, and the cause of the remainder is not known. The sample table records fewer than 100,000 clones; 60% to 85% of these occur just once. Jointly, the top ten make up under 25% of the sample. This TCR was recovered from a human donor with non-small cell lung cancer whose response to radiotherapy plus ipilimumab could not be evaluated. Some clones in this sample may be carry-over from other donors' samples. The sequenced sample was peripheral blood, obtained from a patient treated with radiotherapy plus ipilimumab.

The CDR3 corresponds to CAWSVGGGSPLHF. The DNA reads as follows: TGTGCCTGGAGTGTCGGGGGAGGTTCACCCCTCCACTTT. The chain is assembled from TRBV30 and TRBJ1-6, and the D gene may be TRBD1, 5 bases matching. The CDR3 spans 13 residues, from the cysteine through the phenylalanine. Only the CDR3 DNA is retained, 39 bases long and in frame from the first base. For CDR1 and CDR2, the germline V gene (reference sequence) lists GTSNPN and SVGIG. Trimming at the junction amounts to 0 bases on V and 9 bases on J, and the germline ends lie 9 bases apart.